Below are 10 T cell receptor beta chains sequenced from a single sample in a study of T cells expressing NK-cell markers. TCRdb re-analyzed the 5' RACE reads; it lists each CDR3 protein once, without DNA. The record lists approximately 550,000 distinct CDR3 sequences, of which the ten most abundant hold roughly 3.5%. The sequencing sample was made of blood T cells: a sorted CD56 or NKG2C T cell subset, CD4+ or CD8+ T cells, or bulk PBMC T cells (not recorded which). The receptors were sampled from a man aged 18 to 29 in good health.

The V and J genes are TRBV20-1 and TRBJ1-4; TCRdb's D gene call, TRBD1, goes unchecked for lack of DNA. The germline gives CDR1 DFQATT, CDR2 SNEGSKA (reference sequence). The CDR3 totals 14 residues. The CDR3 is CSARDGTAAEKLFF.

This chain connects TRBV14 to TRBJ2-5. The CDR3 sequence is 14 residues long. Germline V gene data show CDR1 as SGHDN and CDR2 as FVKESK. CDR3 residues: CASSQFVGQETQYF.

The rearrangement uses TRBV12-3 or TRBV12-4 and TRBJ2-1; TCRdb's D call of TRBD2 is untestable without DNA. This CDR3 region has 16 residues. CDR3 sequence: CASSPPNSGRYNEQFF.

The V call is TRBV7-9, the J call TRBJ2-7; TCRdb outputs TRBD2, but without DNA this stays unchecked. CDR1 and CDR2 (germline): SEHNR, FQNEAQ (reference sequence). The CDR3 consists of 16 residues. The CDR3 loop reads CASSSGTSGRRYEQYF.

V is TRBV5-6 and J is TRBJ2-1; the TCRdb call, TRBD2, lacks DNA for checking. Germline V gene sequence: CDR1 SGHDT, CDR2 YYEEEE. CDR3 length equals 15 residues. This CDR3 is CASSPGTTPYNEQFF.

The CDR3 is CATSRDRGGYEQFF. The gene calls are TRBV15 and TRBJ2-1; TCRdb gives TRBD2 as the D gene, but with no DNA this cannot be confirmed. Per germline, CDR1 LNHNV and CDR2 YYDKDF (reference sequence). CDR3 length equals 14 residues.

V is TRBV6-5 and J is TRBJ2-7. The CDR3 is 14 amino acids. Germline assignment: CDR1 MNHEY and CDR2 SVGAGI. The CDR3 loop reads CASSYGQEAYEQYF.

The chain employs TRBV20-1 and TRBJ2-2; TCRdb returns TRBD1, unconfirmable since there is no DNA. The CDR3 runs to 14 residues. Germline V gene lookup returns CDR1 DFQATT and CDR2 SNEGSKA (reference sequence). Here the CDR3 reads CSAPGRDRTGELFF.

The rearrangement joins TRBV6-1 to TRBJ2-1; TCRdb's assignment of TRBD2 cannot be checked, as there is no DNA. This CDR3 spans 16 amino acids. Germline V gene sequence: CDR1 MNHNS, CDR2 SASEGT. The CDR3 loop is CASSSPAGPPYNEQFF.

The J gene is TRBJ2-1, the V gene TRBV27; the TCRdb call, TRBD2, lacks DNA for checking. Germline V gene data show CDR1 as MNHEY and CDR2 as SMNVEV (reference sequence). The CDR3 totals 15 residues. The CDR3 region is CASSSTSGTYNEQFF.